This TCR beta chain was found in a study of cytomegalovirus exposure and HLA in healthy donors. Study results and caveats: What a later analysis showed was that several of the most significant clusters appeared linked to common viral pathogens. An Asian-associated ancestry cluster reportedly showed fewer N-insertions than the approximately 700-donor mean in a later analysis. Earlier results showed most TCR beta V segments being productive about 90% or about 30% of the time. In a later analysis, across HLA loci, associated TCR counts were highest for DRB1, lowest for HLA-C.

A multiplex PCR was run with 60 Vbeta primers and 13 Jbeta primers. Using immunoSEQ multiplex PCR, the repertoire was profiled, and TCRdb retains in-frame clones only, with some absent. The sample lists roughly 80,000 clones, about 81% occurring once. With regard to this clone: The antigen is unknown.

Sequenced sample: PBMCs. The TCR was taken from a woman between 50 and 59 years old in good health and CMV-seronegative.

CDR3 residues: CASSLSQGNGVNTEAFF. In DNA, the CDR3 is TGTGCCAGCAGCTTGAGCCAGGGTAACGGAGTGAACACTGAAGCTTTCTTT. This chain connects TRBV5-6 to TRBJ1-1, with D perhaps matching TRBD1 (5 bases). This CDR3 has 17 residues. V was clipped by 1 base and J by 0 bases, with 16 bases between them. CDR1 SGHDT and CDR2 YYEEEE come from the germline V gene.